One and the same sample provided the 12 T cell receptor beta chains below, sequenced in a study of identical twins. MiXCR, applied by TCRdb to the 5' RACE reads, yields one record per CDR3 protein. The sample carries about 570,000 distinct CDR3 sequences, roughly 9.9% recorded once. These data are also associated with another study on yellow fever vaccine responses in identical twins.

The sequenced sample was PBMCs. These receptors all come from a woman aged 18-35 years in good health.

The rearrangement links TRBV7-2 to TRBJ2-5; unclear D gene. The CDR3 has 17 amino acids. Between the trimmed V and J ends, which lost 0 bases and 5 bases, there was a span of 19 bases. From germline, CDR1 is SGHTA and CDR2 FQGNSA. CDR3 in DNA: TGTGCCAGCAGCTTAGCGGTCCGAACCATAGATTCGGAGACCCAGTACTTC. This translates into CASSLAVRTIDSETQYF. Complete variable domain (other parts from reference TRBV7-2 and TRBJ2-5): GAGVSQSPSNKVTEKGKDVELRCDPISGHTALYWYRQSLGQGLEFLIYFQGNSAPDKSGLPSDRFSAERTGGSVSTLTIQRTQQEDSAVYLCASSLAVRTIDSETQYFGPGTRLLVL.

This sequence joins TRBV28 and TRBJ2-7, with 8 positions matching TRBD1. After removal of 8 bases from V and 3 bases from J, the junction contained 6 bases not matched to a gene. Per the germline V gene, CDR1 is MDHEN and CDR2 is SYDVKM. The CDR3 is made up of 13 amino acids. This CDR3 reads CASAGTGLYEQYF. The CDR3 coding sequence is TGTGCCAGCGCCGGGACAGGACTCTACGAGCAGTACTTC.

This clonotype has a handful of counts. The rearrangement uses TRBV7-8 and TRBJ1-1; TRBD1 is a possible D gene (6 bases). V gave up 4 bases and J gave up 3 bases, with 18 bases separating them. This CDR3 is built from 16 residues. Germline CDR1 reads SGHVS; CDR2 reads FQNEAQ. CDR3 amino acids: CASSSFDRFSDTEAFF. CDR3 bases: TGTGCCAGCAGCTCTTTCGACAGGTTTTCGGACACTGAAGCTTTCTTT.

The chain joins TRBV18 to TRBJ2-1; TRBD1 agrees at 10 bases. J was trimmed by 8 bases and V by 2 bases; bases with no gene match: 0. Germline loops: CDR1 KGHSH, CDR2 LQKENI. The CDR3 loop spans 13 amino acids. CDR3 region: CASSPGTGDEQFF. The CDR3 coding sequence is TGTGCCAGCTCACCAGGGACAGGGGATGAGCAGTTCTTC.

The chain employs TRBV6-5 and TRBJ2-1; 8 nucleotides line up with TRBD2. CDR3 size: 14 residues. Germline V gives CDR1 MNHEY, CDR2 SVGAGI. V shed 3 bases, J shed 8 bases, and the junction held 6 bases outside the gene matches. The chain's CDR3 is CASSYSGTKDEQFF. The CDR3 region has the DNA TGTGCCAGCAGTTATAGCGGGACTAAAGATGAGCAGTTCTTC.

This clonotype was found once. The CDR3 protein is CASSLALEGGPREQYF. CDR3 nucleotides: TGTGCCAGCAGCTTAGCACTAGAGGGAGGGCCACGCGAGCAGTACTTC. V and J are TRBV7-2 and TRBJ2-7; 7 nucleotides agree with TRBD2. Trimming removed 0 bases from V and 6 bases from J; junction bases left unmatched: 11. The CDR3 consists of 16 residues. Per germline, CDR1 SGHTA and CDR2 FQGNSA.

V usage is TRBV21-1 and J usage is TRBJ1-1. TRBV21-1 is a pseudogene locus. The length of the CDR3 is 14 residues. The CDR3 region is CASSCLEVYPEAFF. The CDR3 DNA reads TGTGCCAGCTCATGCTTGGAGGTCTACCCTGAAGCTTTCTTT.

The V call is TRBV4-2, the J call TRBJ2-1, with D hard to call. The germline V and J ends were trimmed by 1 base and 9 bases, with 13 bases remaining between them. Germline V CDR1 and CDR2: LGHNA, YNFKEQ. This CDR3 is 14 amino acids long. The CDR3 protein is CASSQVQFSPEQFF. The CDR3 region has the DNA TGTGCCAGCAGCCAAGTTCAGTTTTCCCCTGAGCAGTTCTTC.

This clonotype was seen only a few times. The CDR3 bases are TGCGCCAGCAGCTTGGGGGCGGGAGAGACCCAGTACTTC. Amino acids: CASSLGAGETQYF. The genes are TRBV5-1 and TRBJ2-5; D possibly corresponds to TRBD2 (5 bases). This CDR3 comprises 13 residues. V was pared by 0 bases and J by 4 bases, with 7 bases between. Germline-derived CDR1 and CDR2 are SGHRS and YFSETQ. The variable domain in full, completed from reference TRBV5-1 and TRBJ2-5, reads KAGVTQTPRYLIKTRGQQVTLSCSPISGHRSVSWYQQTPGQGLQFLFEYFSETQRNKGNFPGRFSGRQFSNSRSEMNVSTLELGDSALYLCASSLGAGETQYFGPGTRLLVL.

This clonotype has a count of ten or more. V is TRBV13 and J is TRBJ2-3; D call uncertain. The V gene's germline CDR1 is PRHDT and CDR2 FYEKMQ (reference sequence). The CDR3 length is 14 residues. V shed 4 bases and J shed 0 bases, with 8 bases lying between them. CDR3 sequence: CASSSPYSTDTQYF. The DNA of the CDR3 is TGTGCCAGCAGCTCTCCATATAGCACAGATACGCAGTATTTT.

J is TRBJ2-7 and V is TRBV11-2; 7 bases match TRBD2. CDR1 is SGHAT and CDR2 is FQNNGV in the germline V gene. This CDR3 comprises 14 residues. J gave up 5 bases and V 2 bases, and 6 bases lay outside the gene matches. In DNA, the CDR3 is TGTGCCAGCAGCTTACGGCGGGAGCGCCACGAGCAGTACTTC. Encoded protein: CASSLRRERHEQYF.

This clonotype came up a few times. This chain joins TRBV6-4 and TRBJ1-1; maybe TRBD1 (6 bases). The germline CDR1 and CDR2 sequences are MRHNA and SNTAGT. This CDR3 is 14 amino acids long. Trimming shortened V by 0 bases and J by 6 bases, and 11 bases separated the two germline ends. For the CDR3, the DNA is TGTGCCAGCAGTGACTCAGGGGGTGCCGCTGAAGCTTTCTTT. It specifies CASSDSGGAAEAFF.